Listed below are T cell receptor beta chains from one sample, sequenced in a study of neoadjuvant anti-PD-1 for oral cavity cancer. The data were produced by immunoSEQ multiplex PCR, yet TCRdb's version contains in-frame clones alone and is incomplete. The sample has some 71,000 clones, around four fifths seen once. Specimen: PBMCs, collected before nivolumab (anti-PD-1) treatment. These receptors were collected from a person between 40 and 80 years old with oral cavity squamous cell carcinoma. Both conserved end residues are part of each CDR3. A D gene is named only where the DNA matches it firmly. Clone sizes are given selectively: once, few, many, or a class where the clone is expanded.

CASSLQGVTEAFF | TRBV5-1 | NA | TRBD1 | TRBJ1-1
CASSALGGGSNYGYTF | TRBV6-4 | NA | NA | TRBJ1-2
CASSLDGSSYNEQFF | TRBV6-4 | NA | NA | TRBJ2-1
CASSLWGETQYF | TRBV5-4 | NA | NA | TRBJ2-5
CSALLLAFGDEQFF | TRBV29-1 | NA | NA | TRBJ2-1
CAISVTRQGHNEQFF | TRBV10-3 | NA | TRBD1 | TRBJ2-1
CAISDTYEQYF | TRBV10-3 | NA | NA | TRBJ2-7
CASGQSFLAGYTF | TRBV6-1 | NA | NA | TRBJ1-2
CASSSLWGFSNQPQHF | TRBV19 | NA | NA | TRBJ1-5
CASSLVGRGNEKLFF | TRBV5-6 | NA | TRBD1 | TRBJ1-4
CASSLDRVLYGYTF | TRBV5-1 | few | NA | TRBJ1-2
CASSGGTGGTYEQYF | TRBV6-1 | NA | TRBD1 | TRBJ2-7
CASSQELAGVRYF | TRBV10-1 | NA | TRBD2 | TRBJ2-7
CASSFQYPGAQPQHF | TRBV28 | NA | NA | TRBJ1-5
CASIERYSTDTQYF | TRBV6-6 | NA | NA | TRBJ2-3
CASSLARGQDGYTF | TRBV5-4 | NA | TRBD1 | TRBJ1-2
CASSPRDSNQPQHF | TRBV9 | NA | NA | TRBJ1-5
CASRRPGQGYYEQYF | TRBV11-2 | NA | TRBD1 | TRBJ2-7
CASSPPLGTVNSPLHF | TRBV19 | NA | NA | TRBJ1-6
CSVEEGPDTQYF | TRBV29-1 | NA | NA | TRBJ2-3
CASSHPGTGSWRGYTF | TRBV4-1 | NA | TRBD1 | TRBJ1-2
CASSESQGARDEQFF | TRBV6-1 | NA | TRBD1 | TRBJ2-1
CSVDPGGALQETQYF | TRBV29-1 | few | NA | TRBJ2-5
CATRNRQGTNTEAFF | TRBV15 | NA | TRBD1 | TRBJ1-1
CASSLGGPAEKLFF | TRBV5-1 | NA | NA | TRBJ1-4
CASRYHTEAFF | TRBV2 | NA | NA | TRBJ1-1
CASSAHREALSYEQYF | TRBV25-1 | NA | TRBD2 | TRBJ2-7